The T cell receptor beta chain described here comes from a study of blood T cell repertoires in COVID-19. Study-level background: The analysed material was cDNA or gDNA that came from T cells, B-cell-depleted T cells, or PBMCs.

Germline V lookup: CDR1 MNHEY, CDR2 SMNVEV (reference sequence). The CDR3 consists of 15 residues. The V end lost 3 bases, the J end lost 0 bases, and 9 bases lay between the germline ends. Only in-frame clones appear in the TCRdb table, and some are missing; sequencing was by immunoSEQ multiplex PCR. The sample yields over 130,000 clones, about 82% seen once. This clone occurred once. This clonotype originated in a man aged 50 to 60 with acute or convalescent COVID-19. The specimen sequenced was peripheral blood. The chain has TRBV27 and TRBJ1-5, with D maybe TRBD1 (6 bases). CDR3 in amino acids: CASSLDRNSNQPQHF. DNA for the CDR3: TGTGCCAGCAGTTTGGACAGAAATAGCAATCAGCCCCAGCATTTT.